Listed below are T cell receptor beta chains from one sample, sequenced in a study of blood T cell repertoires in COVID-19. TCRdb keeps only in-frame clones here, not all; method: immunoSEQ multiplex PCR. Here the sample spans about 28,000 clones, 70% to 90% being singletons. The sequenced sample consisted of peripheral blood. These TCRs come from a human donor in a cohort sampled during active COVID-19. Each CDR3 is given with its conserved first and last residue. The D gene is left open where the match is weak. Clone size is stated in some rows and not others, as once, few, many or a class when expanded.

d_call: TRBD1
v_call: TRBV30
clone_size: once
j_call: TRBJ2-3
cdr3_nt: TGTGCCTGGAGTGAACAGGGGTTGGGCACAGATACGCAGTATTTT
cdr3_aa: CAWSEQGLGTDTQYF

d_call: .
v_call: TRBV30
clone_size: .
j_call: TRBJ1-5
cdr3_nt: TGTGCCTGGGGGGGGCCTAGTGTTGCGAATCAGCCCCAGCATTTT
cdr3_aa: CAWGGPSVANQPQHF

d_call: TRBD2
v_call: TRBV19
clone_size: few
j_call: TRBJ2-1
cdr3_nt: TGTGCCAGTAGTATAGTGCCTAGCGGGAGAAATGAGCAGTTCTTC
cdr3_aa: CASSIVPSGRNEQFF

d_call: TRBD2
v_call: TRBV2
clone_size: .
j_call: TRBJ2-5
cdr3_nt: TGTGCCAGCAGTGAGGGAAAGTTGGGGGGGGAGACCCAGTACTTC
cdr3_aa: CASSEGKLGGETQYF

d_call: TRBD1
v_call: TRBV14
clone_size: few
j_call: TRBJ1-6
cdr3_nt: TGTGCCAGCAGCCAAGGGGGACAGGGTAATCTCCCTCGCTATAATTCACCCCTCCACTTT
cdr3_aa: CASSQGGQGNLPRYNSPLHF

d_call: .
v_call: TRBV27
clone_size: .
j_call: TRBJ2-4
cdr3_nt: TGTGCCAGCAGCTCTCGAAACATTCAGTACTTC
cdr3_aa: CASSSRNIQYF

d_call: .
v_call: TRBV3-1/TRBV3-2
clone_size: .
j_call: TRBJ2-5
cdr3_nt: TGTGCCAGCAGCCAAGCTCTAGTTGGGGAGACCCAGTACTTC
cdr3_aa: CASSQALVGETQYF

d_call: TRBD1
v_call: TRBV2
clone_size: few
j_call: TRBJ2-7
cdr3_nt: TGTGCCAGCAGTAAAGGACAGGGAACCTACGAGCAGTACTTC
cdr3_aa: CASSKGQGTYEQYF

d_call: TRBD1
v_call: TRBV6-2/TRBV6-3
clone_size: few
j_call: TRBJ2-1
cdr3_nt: TGTGCCAGCAGTCGGGCCGGGACAGCCTACAATGAGCAGTTCTTC
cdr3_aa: CASSRAGTAYNEQFF

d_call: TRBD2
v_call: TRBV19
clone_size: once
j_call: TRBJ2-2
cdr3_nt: TGTGCCAGTAGTTTACGATTAGCGGGCGTTAAGAGCGGGGAGCTGTTTTTT
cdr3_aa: CASSLRLAGVKSGELFF

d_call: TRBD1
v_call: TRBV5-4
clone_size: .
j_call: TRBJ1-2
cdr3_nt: TGTGCCAGCAGCTTGGCCGGGACAGGGGACTATGGCTACACCTTC
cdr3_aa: CASSLAGTGDYGYTF

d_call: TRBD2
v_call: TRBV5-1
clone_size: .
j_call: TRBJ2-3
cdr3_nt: TGCGCCAGCAGCTTGACGGGAGGGCCCACAGATACGCAGTATTTT
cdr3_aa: CASSLTGGPTDTQYF

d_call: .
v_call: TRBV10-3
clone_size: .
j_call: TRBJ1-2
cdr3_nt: TGTGCCACACAGGAGAACTATGGCTACACCTTC
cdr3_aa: CATQENYGYTF

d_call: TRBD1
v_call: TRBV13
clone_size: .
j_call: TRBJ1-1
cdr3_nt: TGTGCCAGCAGCTCCAACAGGGGGCTCACTGAAGCTTTCTTT
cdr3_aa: CASSSNRGLTEAFF

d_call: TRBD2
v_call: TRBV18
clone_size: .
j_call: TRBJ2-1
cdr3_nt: TGTGCCAGCTCACCAAGAGTTAGCGGGAGTACGAATGAGCAGTTCTTC
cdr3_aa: CASSPRVSGSTNEQFF

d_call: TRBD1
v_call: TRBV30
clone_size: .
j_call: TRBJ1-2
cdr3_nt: TGTGCCTGGAGTGTACAGGGGACAGCACTGGATGGCTACACCTTC
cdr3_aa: CAWSVQGTALDGYTF

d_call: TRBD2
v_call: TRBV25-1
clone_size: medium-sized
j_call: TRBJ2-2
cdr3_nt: TGTGCCAGCAGCGACGGGGGGAAAGACACCGGGGAGCTGTTTTTT
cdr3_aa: CASSDGGKDTGELFF

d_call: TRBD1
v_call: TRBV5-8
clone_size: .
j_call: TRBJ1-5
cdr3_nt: TGTGCCAGCAGCTTGGGTCGACGGACAGGGGGGAGACAGCCCCAGCATTTT
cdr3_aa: CASSLGRRTGGRQPQHF

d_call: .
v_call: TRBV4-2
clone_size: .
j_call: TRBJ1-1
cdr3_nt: TGTGCCAGCAGCCTCAGCCACCAAGGACAAGGAGCTTTCTTT
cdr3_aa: CASSLSHQGQGAFF

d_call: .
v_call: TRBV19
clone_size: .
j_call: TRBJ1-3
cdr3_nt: TGTGCCAGTACTCAAATGACAGGCTCTGGAAACACCATATATTTT
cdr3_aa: CASTQMTGSGNTIYF

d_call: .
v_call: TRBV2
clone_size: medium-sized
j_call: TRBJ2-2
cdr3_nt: TGTGCCAGCAGTGAACTAACAGGTCGCACCGGGGAGCTGTTTTTT
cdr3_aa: CASSELTGRTGELFF

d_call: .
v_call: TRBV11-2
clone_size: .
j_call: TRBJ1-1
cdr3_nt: TGTGCCAGCAGCCAAGTGATATTGCGGTCTGAAGCTTTCTTT
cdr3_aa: CASSQVILRSEAFF

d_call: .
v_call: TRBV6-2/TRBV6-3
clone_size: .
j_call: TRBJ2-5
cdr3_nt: TGTGCCAGCAGTTACTCGAGTGGGGGGGGCGAGACCCAGTACTTC
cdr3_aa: CASSYSSGGGETQYF

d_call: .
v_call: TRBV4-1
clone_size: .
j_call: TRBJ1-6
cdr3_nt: TGCGCCAGCAGCCCTGCGGTGGACTCCTATAATTCACCCCTCCACTTT
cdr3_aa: CASSPAVDSYNSPLHF

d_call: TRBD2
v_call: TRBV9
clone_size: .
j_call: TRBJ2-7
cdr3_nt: TGTGCCAGCAGCGCGGGACTAGCGGGGGGACGTCCTAACGAGCAGTACTTC
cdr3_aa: CASSAGLAGGRPNEQYF

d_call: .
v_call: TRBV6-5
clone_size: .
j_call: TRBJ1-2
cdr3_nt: TGTGCCAGCACCGCGGGACGGGCCCAGGACTATGGCTACACCTTC
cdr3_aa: CASTAGRAQDYGYTF

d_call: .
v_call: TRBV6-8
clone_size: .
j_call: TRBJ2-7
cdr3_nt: TGTGCCAGCAGTCCGAACGGGCAGTACTTC
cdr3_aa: CASSPNGQYF

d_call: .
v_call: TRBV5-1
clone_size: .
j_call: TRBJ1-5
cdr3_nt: TGCGCCAGCAGCCCCACCGGGAATCGTAATCAGCCCCAGCATTTT
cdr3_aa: CASSPTGNRNQPQHF